This TCR beta chain appears in the sequencing data of a study of T cell repertoires in cytomegalovirus infection. Study as a whole: Based on public TCR beta signatures, there were indications of CMV infection and of a matching HLA type.

Study outcomes and limitations: CMV carriers having the relevant HLA were flagged by cumulative public TCR beta family frequency.

The CDR3 consists of 12 residues. Germline lookup yields CDR1 LNHDA and CDR2 SQIVND (reference sequence). V lost 1 base and J lost 10, with 10 bases in between. A few counts support this clonotype. The target antigen is unknown. TCRdb itself ran the reads through MiXCR, one entry per CDR3 protein. The table lists around 100,000 distinct CDR3 sequences, around 10% of them singletons. What was sequenced was PBMCs, sequenced either directly or after in vitro stimulation (not recorded which). The chain employs TRBV19 and TRBJ1-1; D possibly corresponds to TRBD1 (6 bases). This sequence was found in a human donor in good health (CMV status not recorded). Some clones in this sample may be carry-over from other donors' samples. CDR3 loop: CASSIAGQGAFF. CDR3 in DNA: TGTGCCAGTAGTATAGCGGGACAAGGAGCTTTCTTT.